The rows below give T cell receptor beta chains drawn from one sample of a study of T cells after yellow fever vaccination. TCRdb reprocessed the 5' RACE reads with MiXCR, giving one entry per CDR3 protein. The sample includes about 42,000 distinct CDR3 sequences, 5.5% to 7.5% of them seen just once. This material consisted of PBMCs, either bulk or a sorted T-cell subset (CD4+, CD8+, memory, or dextramer-sorted; not recorded which), taken 45 days after the yellow fever booster vaccination. These TCRs come from a man aged 30-40 years who received the YFV17D yellow fever vaccine. Each CDR3 is given with its conserved first and last residue. Fields, in order: clone size, D gene, V gene, J gene, CDR3 DNA, CDR3 protein. D genes are given only for firm matches. Size is stated for part of the rows, as once, few or many counts, or as a class when the clone is expanded.

>medium-sized|-|TRBV10-1|TRBJ2-1
TGCGCCAGCAGGAGTAGCGCAGGCAATGAGCAGTTCTTC
CASRSSAGNEQFF
>-|-|TRBV20-1|TRBJ1-1
TGCAGTGCTCGAGCAGGGTTCATAGCTGAAGCTTTCTTT
CSARAGFIAEAFF
>many|TRBD1|TRBV7-9|TRBJ1-6
TGTGCCAGCAGCTATCGACAGGGCGGTGGTAATTCACCCCTCCACTTT
CASSYRQGGGNSPLHF
>many|-|TRBV5-4|TRBJ2-4
TGTGCCACCGAAGCGGCGGAAAACATTCAGTACTTC
CATEAAENIQYF
>few|-|TRBV20-1|TRBJ1-1
TGCAGTGCTACCCCCCACGACAGTTGGATTTCTAGGACTGAAGCTTTCTTT
CSATPHDSWISRTEAFF
>many|TRBD1|TRBV12-3/TRBV12-4|TRBJ2-5
TGTGCCAGCAGTCCCCGGACAGGGATGTTGCAGACCCAGTACTTC
CASSPRTGMLQTQYF
>many|TRBD2|TRBV28|TRBJ2-2
TGTGCCAGCAGGTTCGGCGGGAGGGCGGACACCGGGGAGCTGTTTTTT
CASRFGGRADTGELFF
>many|-|TRBV5-6|TRBJ2-3
TGTGCCAGCAGCTTGTATCCTGCCATGACTAGCACAGATACGCAGTATTTT
CASSLYPAMTSTDTQYF
>few|TRBD1|TRBV12-3/TRBV12-4|TRBJ1-2
TGTGCCAGCAGCTACGGGACAGCCTATGGCTACACCTTC
CASSYGTAYGYTF
>few|TRBD1|TRBV6-5|TRBJ1-3
TGTGCCAGCAGACAGGGGGCTTTCTCTGGAAACACCATATATTTT
CASRQGAFSGNTIYF
>many|TRBD2|TRBV5-1|TRBJ2-1
TGCGCCAGCAGCTCTACTAGCGTGAGCTCCTACAATGAGCAGTTCTTC
CASSSTSVSSYNEQFF
>-|TRBD1|TRBV30|TRBJ2-3
TGTGCCTGGTCTAAGGGACAGGGGTGGTCAGATACGCAGTATTTT
CAWSKGQGWSDTQYF
>-|TRBD2|TRBV19|TRBJ2-3
TGTGCCAGTCGCCTAGCGGGATCAGATACGCAGTATTTT
CASRLAGSDTQYF
>many|-|TRBV7-8|TRBJ1-1
TGTGCCAGCAGCTTTACACCTGCGAACACTGAAGCTTTCTTT
CASSFTPANTEAFF
>many|-|TRBV5-1|TRBJ2-7
TGCGCCAGCAGCTTGGTTCAGGGCATCGAGCAGTACTTC
CASSLVQGIEQYF
>many|-|TRBV19|TRBJ1-1
TGTGCCAGTAGTCCTCTATATGGGGCTGAAGCTTTCTTT
CASSPLYGAEAFF
>-|TRBD2|TRBV10-3|TRBJ2-1
TGTGCCATCAGTGAGTCGCCTAGCGGGGGCGGACAGTTCTTC
CAISESPSGGGQFF
>few|-|TRBV15|TRBJ2-3
TGTGCCACCAGCAGGGGTGTTGGTCGCACAGATACGCAGTATTTT
CATSRGVGRTDTQYF
>-|TRBD1|TRBV4-3|TRBJ2-2
TGCGCCAGCAGCCCCTGGACAGGTCAACCGGAGCTGTTTTTT
CASSPWTGQPELFF
>-|TRBD2|TRBV13|TRBJ2-5
TGTGCCAGCAGCTTAAACCCTTTTCGGGAGGGCCTCCGAGCCTCCAGGGAGACCCAGTACTTC
CASSLNPFREGLRASRETQYF
>many|-|TRBV10-2|TRBJ2-2
TGCGCCAGCAGTGTATGGACCCCGAACACCGGGGAGCTGTTTTTT
CASSVWTPNTGELFF
>many|-|TRBV20-1|TRBJ2-3
TGCAGTGCTAGTCAGGGCGGCACAGATACGCAGTATTTT
CSASQGGTDTQYF
>many|-|TRBV7-2|TRBJ2-7
TGTGCCAGCAGTCCTTGGAGGGGCGCATCGTACTTC
CASSPWRGASYF
>many|-|TRBV7-2|TRBJ2-7
TGTGCCAGCAGCGGCTTGGCGGGGCGGATCTACGAGCAGTACTTC
CASSGLAGRIYEQYF
>many|-|TRBV19|TRBJ1-1
TGTGCCAGTAGCAGTAGAGGGGCCACTGAAGCTTTCTTT
CASSSRGATEAFF
>few|TRBD2|TRBV20-1|TRBJ2-1
TGCAGTGCTCCAGCCGAGCGGGGGAACAATGAGCAGTTCTTC
CSAPAERGNNEQFF
>many|-|TRBV7-2|TRBJ2-1
TGTGCCAGCAGCTTAGCCGGCTATGAGCAGTTCTTC
CASSLAGYEQFF
>medium-sized|-|TRBV12-3/TRBV12-4|TRBJ1-5
TGTGCCAGCAGTTTGAAAGCGGGGTACAATCAGCCCCAGCATTTT
CASSLKAGYNQPQHF
>many|-|TRBV9|TRBJ2-2
TGTGCCAGCAGCGTAGCCCCAACAGGGACCGGGGAGCTGTTTTTT
CASSVAPTGTGELFF
>few|-|TRBV5-1|TRBJ2-5
TGCGCCAGCAGGTCGCTTCAAGAGACCCAGTACTTC
CASRSLQETQYF
>few|TRBD2|TRBV7-9|TRBJ2-3
TGTGCCAGCAGCACCCAGACTAGCGGGAGAACAGATACGCAGTATTTT
CASSTQTSGRTDTQYF
>many|TRBD2|TRBV6-5|TRBJ2-5
TGTGCCAGCAGTTACTCGAGTGGGACTAGCAGGGAGACCCAGTACTTC
CASSYSSGTSRETQYF
>many|TRBD1|TRBV20-1|TRBJ2-7
TGCAGTGCTAGTAGGGACAGTGGAAGCGAGCAGTACTTC
CSASRDSGSEQYF
>many|-|TRBV6-5|TRBJ2-2
TGTGCCAGCCACCGGGGATTCACCGGGGAGCTGTTTTTT
CASHRGFTGELFF
>many|-|TRBV7-9|TRBJ2-2
TGTGCCAGCAGCTTCATCCTGGGGGAGCTGTTTTTT
CASSFILGELFF
>few|-|TRBV20-1|TRBJ1-1
TGCAGTGCTAGAGATTGGAATTTGAGCGAAGCTTTCTTT
CSARDWNLSEAFF
>-|-|TRBV6-2/TRBV6-3|TRBJ2-5
TGTGCCAGCAGTTGGACAGTTGGAGTGGGAGAGACCCAGTACTTC
CASSWTVGVGETQYF
>many|-|TRBV29-1|TRBJ2-1
TGCAGCGTTCCGGGCCGGGACTTTTACAATGAGCAGTTCTTC
CSVPGRDFYNEQFF
>few|TRBD1|TRBV5-1|TRBJ2-1
TGCGCCAGCAGCTTGATCGTAGACAGGGGTTATCGATTGTCCTACAATGAGCAGTTCTTC
CASSLIVDRGYRLSYNEQFF
>-|TRBD1|TRBV5-1|TRBJ1-1
TGCGCCAGCAGCGCCCGGGACAGCACTGAAGCTTTCTTT
CASSARDSTEAFF
>-|TRBD1|TRBV2|TRBJ2-7
TGTGCCAGCAGTGTTGCAGGGGGCAGATACGAGCAGTACTTC
CASSVAGGRYEQYF
>many|TRBD1|TRBV28|TRBJ2-1
TGTGCCAGCAGCTTAACAGGGGGACTTTACAATGAGCAGTTCTTC
CASSLTGGLYNEQFF
>-|TRBD1|TRBV7-2|TRBJ1-6
TGTGCCAGCAGCTTAGGTCCAGGGGGATTTGATTCACCCCTCCACTTT
CASSLGPGGFDSPLHF
>few|-|TRBV7-2|TRBJ2-5
TGTGCCAGCAGCCAGGACTACGCGGAGACCCAGTACTTC
CASSQDYAETQYF
>many|TRBD1|TRBV12-3/TRBV12-4|TRBJ2-5
TGTGCCAGCAGTGCCACTGGACAGGGGGCGCGGGAGACCCAGTACTTC
CASSATGQGARETQYF
>many|TRBD1|TRBV24-1|TRBJ2-7
TGTGCCACCAGTCCGCGGACAGGGAGCTCCTACGAGCAGTACTTC
CATSPRTGSSYEQYF
>many|-|TRBV5-1|TRBJ2-2
TGCGCCAGCAGCTTGGCGGGAGCCAACACCGGGGAGCTGTTTTTT
CASSLAGANTGELFF
>many|-|TRBV21-1|TRBJ2-5
TGTGCCAGCAGCAAAGGGACCCTTTATCGGGGGGGCGTGGGTTTAGGAGAGACCCAGTACTTC
CASSKGTLYRGGVGLGETQYF
>few|TRBD2|TRBV5-4|TRBJ2-5
TGTGCCAGCAGCTTTGTGCAGGGCGCGGGAGGCCTCGGAGAGACCCAGTACTTC
CASSFVQGAGGLGETQYF
>few|-|TRBV5-1|TRBJ2-6
TGCGCCAGCAGGAGCTCTGGGGCCAACGTCCTGACTTTC
CASRSSGANVLTF
>-|-|TRBV4-2|TRBJ1-5
TGTGCCAGCAGCCAAGCACAATCAGGGGACCAGCCCCAGCATTTT
CASSQAQSGDQPQHF
>-|-|TRBV4-3|TRBJ1-1
TGCGCCAGCAGCCGAGGCTCCGGGGGGGCCGCCACTGAAGCTTTCTTT
CASSRGSGGAATEAFF
>many|-|TRBV28|TRBJ2-7
TGTGCCAGCATTTCAGGCAGTTACCACTCGGAGCAGTACTTC
CASISGSYHSEQYF
>many|TRBD1|TRBV20-1|TRBJ2-3
TGCAGTGCAAAGGTCCAGGGGGCAGATACGCAGTATTTT
CSAKVQGADTQYF
>many|-|TRBV5-1|TRBJ1-1
TGCGCCAGCAGCTATAGAGACCGCTACACTGAAGCTTTCTTT
CASSYRDRYTEAFF
>many|TRBD2|TRBV5-1|TRBJ2-1
TGCGCCAGCAGCTTGGCCGTGATAGCGGGAGCCAATGAGCAGTTCTTC
CASSLAVIAGANEQFF
>many|TRBD1|TRBV10-3|TRBJ2-7
TGTGCCATCAGCGATGACAGGGCTTCCTACGAGCAGTACTTC
CAISDDRASYEQYF
>-|TRBD1|TRBV11-2|TRBJ2-4
TGTGCCAGCAGCTTTGACAGGGGTGGAAACATTCAGTACTTC
CASSFDRGGNIQYF
>many|-|TRBV7-2|TRBJ2-5
TGTGCCAGCAGCTTAACTCAAGAGACCCAGTACTTC
CASSLTQETQYF
>many|-|TRBV18|TRBJ1-1
TGTGCCAGCTCACCTTCCAGGGAGGTGAGGACTGAAGCTTTCTTT
CASSPSREVRTEAFF